Listed below are T cell receptor beta chains from one sample, sequenced in a study of T cell responses to AZD1222 COVID-19 vaccine. TCRdb's table, derived via immunoSEQ multiplex PCR, lists solely in-frame clones and lacks some. Among about 120,000 clones listed, 85% to 95% were seen once. Sequences were derived from peripheral blood, sampled 28 days after the second AZD1222 dose. The receptor source for this set is an adult who received the AZD1222 COVID-19 vaccine. Both conserved end residues are part of each CDR3. A D gene is named only where the DNA matches it firmly. Clone size, where shown, is once, few, many, or a class for clones that have expanded.

V: TRBV13; size: -; D: -; J: TRBJ2-3; CDR3: CASSLGLGGGDTQYF; DNA: TGTGCCAGCAGCTTAGGCTTGGGGGGAGGAGATACGCAGTATTTT
V: TRBV18; size: -; D: -; J: TRBJ1-1; CDR3: CASSGGLDTEAFF; DNA: TGTGCCAGCTCAGGTGGGTTGGACACTGAAGCTTTCTTT
V: TRBV19; size: once; D: -; J: TRBJ2-7; CDR3: CASSILGGPAYEQYF; DNA: TGTGCCAGTAGTATTCTGGGGGGCCCTGCCTACGAGCAGTACTTC
V: TRBV28; size: -; D: -; J: TRBJ2-3; CDR3: CASSPADSTSTDTQYF; DNA: TGTGCCAGCAGTCCAGCCGACAGTACAAGCACAGATACGCAGTATTTT
V: TRBV5-1; size: -; D: TRBD2; J: TRBJ2-3; CDR3: CASSLATTSGGTDTQYF; DNA: TGCGCCAGCAGCTTAGCGACTACTAGCGGGGGCACAGATACGCAGTATTTT
V: TRBV11-3; size: -; D: -; J: TRBJ2-7; CDR3: CASSPGGGASYEQYF; DNA: TGTGCCAGCAGCCCCGGCGGCGGGGCCTCCTACGAGCAGTACTTC
V: TRBV27; size: -; D: -; J: TRBJ2-7; CDR3: CASSPGQGKYEQYF; DNA: TGTGCCAGCAGCCCCGGTCAGGGGAAATACGAGCAGTACTTC
V: TRBV11-1; size: -; D: -; J: TRBJ2-2; CDR3: CASSRVSGHTGELFF; DNA: TGTGCCAGCAGCCGGGTATCCGGGCACACCGGGGAGCTGTTTTTT
V: TRBV27; size: -; D: -; J: TRBJ1-1; CDR3: CASSFLTTGTQGAFF; DNA: TGTGCCAGCAGTTTTCTCACCACAGGGACTCAGGGAGCTTTCTTT
V: TRBV14; size: few; D: -; J: TRBJ2-7; CDR3: CASSYLGAYEQYF; DNA: TGTGCCAGCAGCTACCTAGGCGCCTACGAGCAGTACTTC
V: TRBV9; size: -; D: -; J: TRBJ2-1; CDR3: CASSVVPRGGNEQFF; DNA: TGTGCCAGCAGCGTAGTACCCCGAGGAGGAAATGAGCAGTTCTTC
V: TRBV9; size: -; D: -; J: TRBJ2-5; CDR3: CASSVGATTEQETQYF; DNA: TGTGCCAGCAGCGTAGGAGCGACTACCGAACAAGAGACCCAGTACTTC
V: TRBV6-5; size: -; D: -; J: TRBJ2-5; CDR3: CASRPGQGETQYF; DNA: TGTGCCAGCCGCCCGGGCCAAGGGGAGACCCAGTACTTC
V: TRBV15; size: -; D: -; J: TRBJ2-7; CDR3: CATSREGGPYEQYF; DNA: TGTGCCACCAGCAGAGAGGGGGGTCCCTACGAGCAGTACTTC
V: TRBV4-2; size: -; D: TRBD2; J: TRBJ2-1; CDR3: CASGKEGLASSYNEQFF; DNA: TGTGCCAGCGGCAAGGAGGGACTAGCCAGCTCCTACAATGAGCAGTTCTTC
V: TRBV7-9; size: -; D: -; J: TRBJ1-1; CDR3: CASSHRDGMNTEAFF; DNA: TGTGCCAGCAGCCACAGGGACGGAATGAACACTGAAGCTTTCTTT
V: TRBV5-1; size: -; D: -; J: TRBJ1-5; CDR3: CASSLGGLSNQPQHF; DNA: TGCGCCAGCAGCCTGGGGGGGCTAAGCAATCAGCCCCAGCATTTT
V: TRBV29-1; size: -; D: TRBD1; J: TRBJ1-5; CDR3: CSVSQGASQPQHF; DNA: TGCAGCGTCTCTCAGGGGGCCAGTCAGCCCCAGCATTTT
V: TRBV27; size: -; D: TRBD2; J: TRBJ2-1; CDR3: CASSLHTGLARNEQFF; DNA: TGTGCCAGCAGTTTACACACGGGACTAGCGAGAAATGAGCAGTTCTTC
V: TRBV5-1; size: few; D: TRBD1; J: TRBJ2-3; CDR3: CASSFEGAYTQYF; DNA: TGCGCCAGCAGCTTTGAGGGGGCGTATACGCAGTATTTT
V: TRBV15; size: -; D: -; J: TRBJ1-4; CDR3: CATSPRGAANEKLFF; DNA: TGTGCCACCAGCCCGAGAGGGGCGGCTAATGAAAAACTGTTTTTT
V: TRBV6-4; size: -; D: -; J: TRBJ2-2; CDR3: CASSEVGNTGELFF; DNA: TGTGCCAGCAGTGAAGTGGGGAACACCGGGGAGCTGTTTTTT
V: TRBV10-3; size: -; D: TRBD2; J: TRBJ2-4; CDR3: CAISESGGGGLPNIQYF; DNA: TGTGCCATCAGTGAGTCTGGGGGGGGAGGACTTCCGAACATTCAGTACTTC
V: TRBV19; size: once; D: -; J: TRBJ1-2; CDR3: CASSSRRGNGYTF; DNA: TGTGCCAGTAGTTCGCGCCGGGGCAATGGCTACACCTTC
V: TRBV27; size: -; D: TRBD1; J: TRBJ2-2; CDR3: CASSFGIRGTGNTGELFF; DNA: TGTGCCAGCAGTTTTGGTATCCGCGGGACAGGGAACACCGGGGAGCTGTTTTTT
V: TRBV11-2; size: -; D: -; J: TRBJ1-2; CDR3: CASSLDRDGYGYTF; DNA: TGTGCCAGCAGCTTAGACCGGGACGGCTATGGCTACACCTTC